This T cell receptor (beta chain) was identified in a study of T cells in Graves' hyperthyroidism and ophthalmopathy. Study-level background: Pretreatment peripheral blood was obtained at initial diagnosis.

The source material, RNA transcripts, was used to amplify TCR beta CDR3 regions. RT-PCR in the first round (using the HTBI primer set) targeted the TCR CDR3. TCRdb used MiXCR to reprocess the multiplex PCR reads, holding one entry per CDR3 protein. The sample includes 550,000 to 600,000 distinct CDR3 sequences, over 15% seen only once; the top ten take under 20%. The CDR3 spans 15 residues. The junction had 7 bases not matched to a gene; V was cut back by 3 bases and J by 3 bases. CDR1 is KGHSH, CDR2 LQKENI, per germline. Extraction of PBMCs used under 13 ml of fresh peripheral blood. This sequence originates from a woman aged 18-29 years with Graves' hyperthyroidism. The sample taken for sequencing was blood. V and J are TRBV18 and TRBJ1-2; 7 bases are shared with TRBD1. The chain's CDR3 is CASSPADRRYYGYTF. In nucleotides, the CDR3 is TGTGCCAGCTCACCCGCGGACAGGAGGTACTATGGCTACACCTTC.